These 28 T cell receptor beta chains were sequenced from one sample in a study of T cells in narcolepsy. Repertoires were generated with immunoSEQ multiplex PCR, while TCRdb's copy carries only in-frame clones and drops some. The sample lists under 40,000 clones; about four fifths were seen once. Sequenced material: memory (CD45RA-) CD4+ T cells from blood. These receptors all stem from a human donor in good health.

The chain employs TRBV28 and TRBJ2-3; the D gene is possibly TRBD2 (6 bases). CDR3 length equals 14 residues. Germline lookup yields CDR1 MDHEN and CDR2 SYDVKM. Between the trimmed V and J ends, which lost 4 bases and 1 base, there was a span of 9 bases. CDR3 loop: CASSYASGTDTQYF. For the CDR3, the DNA is TGTGCCAGCAGTTATGCTAGCGGCACAGATACGCAGTATTTT.

The rearrangement links TRBV5-6 to TRBJ2-5, with D possibly matching TRBD2 (7 bases). Between the trimmed V and J ends, which lost 4 bases and 5 bases, there was a span of 15 bases. Germline V CDR1 and CDR2: SGHDT, YYEEEE. This CDR3 is 14 amino acids long. CDR3 nucleotide sequence: TGTGCCAGCAGCGTTGGGGGGGGCGCGGAGACCCAGTACTTC. This gives the protein CASSVGGGAETQYF.

The CDR3 coding sequence is TGTGCCTGGAGTGCTCGGGACGGTAAAAATTCACCCCTCCACTTT. Translation: CAWSARDGKNSPLHF. The chain has TRBV30 and TRBJ1-6; D might be TRBD1 (5 bases). Germline V gene sequence: CDR1 GTSNPN, CDR2 SVGIG (reference sequence). This CDR3 has 15 amino acids. V was pared by 1 base and J by 7 bases, with 14 bases between. Combining the CDR3 with reference TRBV30 and TRBJ1-6 gives the whole variable domain SQTIHQWPATLVQPVGSPLSLECTVEGTSNPNLYWYRQAAGRGLQLLFYSVGIGQISSEVPQNLSASRPQDRQFILSSKKLLLSDSGFYLCAWSARDGKNSPLHFGNGTRLTVT.

V gene TRBV6-1 combines with J gene TRBJ1-6; the D gene is possibly TRBD1 (6 bases). CDR1 MNHNS and CDR2 SASEGT come from the germline V gene. The CDR3 contains 14 residues. V lost 2 bases to trimming and J lost 6 bases, with 8 bases between them. The CDR3 spells CASSERGPNSPLHF. Written as DNA, the CDR3 is TGTGCCAGCAGTGAACGGGGGCCTAATTCACCCCTCCACTTT.

This clone has only one observation. The rearrangement links TRBV5-1 to TRBJ1-2; D gene uncertain. V lost 3 bases and J lost 2, with 8 bases in between. This CDR3 comprises 13 residues. Germline V gene sequence: CDR1 SGHRS, CDR2 YFSETQ. In DNA, the CDR3 is TGCGCCAGCAGCTCGATATTGAACTATGGCTACACCTTC. Amino acid sequence: CASSSILNYGYTF.

Only a few counts were recorded for this clone. The chain is built from TRBV10-3 and TRBJ1-4, with D perhaps matching TRBD1 (5 bases). The germline V gene has CDR1 ENHRY and CDR2 SYGVKD. The CDR3 length is 13 residues. Trimming removed 6 bases at V and 7 bases at J, with 12 bases between. This CDR3 reads CAIRVDSGEKLFF. DNA for the CDR3: TGTGCCATCAGGGTTGACAGCGGTGAAAAACTGTTTTTT.

This chain connects TRBV11-2 to TRBJ2-5; D is ambiguous. V was clipped by 1 base and J by 7 bases, with 13 bases between them. The germline V gene encodes CDR1 SGHAT and CDR2 FQNNGV. This CDR3 region has 14 residues. The CDR3 sequence is CASSLVMTKGTQYF. As DNA, the CDR3 is TGTGCCAGCAGCTTAGTTATGACGAAGGGGACCCAGTACTTC.

This sequence joins TRBV11-2 and TRBJ2-2; tentative D call: TRBD1 (5 bases). The CDR3 totals 15 residues. Germline CDR1 is SGHAT and CDR2 is FQNNGV. The V end lost 3 bases, the J end lost 0 bases, and 8 bases lay between the germline ends. The chain's CDR3 is CASSFGHPNTGELFF. DNA of the CDR3: TGTGCCAGCAGCTTCGGACATCCGAACACCGGGGAGCTGTTTTTT.

The chain combines TRBV13 with TRBJ1-2; D might be TRBD1 (5 bases). Trimming took 7 bases from V and 3 from J, leaving 21 bases between them. The CDR3 is 16 amino acids. The germline V gene has CDR1 PRHDT and CDR2 FYEKMQ (reference sequence). The CDR3 DNA reads as TGTGCCAGCACCCTAAACCCAACGGGGGGGGACTATGGCTACACCTTC. Its protein product is CASTLNPTGGDYGYTF.

The J gene is TRBJ2-3, the V gene TRBV27; D is perhaps TRBD2 (7 bases). Between the trimmed V and J ends, which lost 8 bases and 10 bases, there was a span of 16 bases. CDR3 length: 12 residues. Germline values: CDR1 MNHEY, CDR2 SMNVEV (reference sequence). CDR3 in amino acids: CASSSGAGAQYF. Written as DNA, the CDR3 is TGTGCCAGCTCCTCGGGGGCGGGGGCGCAGTATTTT.

Comment on this clone: A read error may account for a junction end that differs from germline. The sample has other DNA sequences that encode this CDR3 too. CDR3 sequence reads: CASSPSLDTEAFF. In DNA, the CDR3 is TGTGCCAGCTCACCTTCATTGGACACTGAAGCTTTCTTC. The V gene is TRBV18, the J gene TRBJ1-1; D is possibly TRBD1 (5 bases). In germline, CDR1 is KGHSH, CDR2 LQKENI. CDR3 length: 13 amino acids.

This sequence joins TRBV7-2 and TRBJ2-1, with 8 nucleotides matching TRBD1. CDR1 SGHTA and CDR2 FQGNSA come from the germline V gene. This CDR3 comprises 16 residues. After removal of 1 base from V and 4 bases from J, the junction contained 6 bases not matched to a gene. The CDR3 loop reads CASSLGRDRYYNEQFF. The DNA of the CDR3 is TGTGCCAGCAGCTTAGGTCGGGACAGGTATTACAATGAGCAGTTCTTC.

The chain combines TRBV7-8 with TRBJ1-1; no definite D call. CDR3 size: 15 residues. From germline, CDR1 is SGHVS and CDR2 FQNEAQ. V was cut by 2 bases and J by 1 base, with 11 bases left in between. The CDR3 region has the DNA TGTGCCAGCAGCTTATTCGCGCTCTCGAACACTGAAGCTTTCTTT. Translating gives CASSLFALSNTEAFF. The variable domain in full, completed from reference TRBV7-8 and TRBJ1-1, reads GAGVSQSPRYKVAKRGQDVALRCDPISGHVSLFWYQQALGQGPEFLTYFQNEAQLDKSGLPSDRFFAERPEGSVSTLKIQRTQQEDSAVYLCASSLFALSNTEAFFGQGTRLTVV.

The chain is built from TRBV27 and TRBJ2-3, with D possibly being TRBD1 (5 bases). Per the germline V gene, CDR1 is MNHEY and CDR2 is SMNVEV (reference sequence). The CDR3 consists of 16 residues. The germline V and J ends were trimmed by 8 bases and 1 base, with 19 bases remaining between them. The CDR3 DNA is TGTGCCAGCTATGGCAGGGCATTTGGAGGCACAGATACGCAGTATTTT. Translation gives CASYGRAFGGTDTQYF.

The V and J genes are TRBV9 and TRBJ1-2, with D perhaps matching TRBD1 (6 bases). Trimming cost V 6 bases and J 0 bases, with 15 bases left between them. In germline, CDR1 is SGDLS, CDR2 YYNGEE. This CDR3 region has 15 residues. The CDR3 protein is CASNEMRGTNYGYTF. The CDR3 nucleotides read TGTGCCAGCAATGAAATGAGGGGGACTAACTATGGCTACACCTTC.

This clone appeared a few times. The identical CDR3 is also encoded by other nucleotide sequences in the sample. This chain connects TRBV6-6 to TRBJ1-4; D not resolved. The CDR3 covers 13 residues. Germline V lookup: CDR1 MNHNY, CDR2 SVGAGI (reference sequence). Trimming removed 2 bases at V and 5 bases at J, with 6 bases between. The CDR3 is CASSYRSNEKLFF. In DNA form, the CDR3 reads TGTGCCAGCAGTTACAGAAGCAATGAAAAACTGTTTTTT.

The chain is built from TRBV28 and TRBJ1-5; perhaps TRBD1 as D (5 bases). Germline CDR1 is MDHEN and CDR2 is SYDVKM. V lost 8 bases, J lost 0 bases, and 23 bases lay in between. There are 18 residues in the CDR3. The CDR3 DNA reads TGTGCCAGCGGATTCTTCGGGGCGTCTTGGCGTAGCAATCAGCCCCAGCATTTT. Amino acids: CASGFFGASWRSNQPQHF.

The chain recombines TRBV9 with TRBJ1-3; D is possibly TRBD1 (5 bases). Germline CDR1 reads SGDLS; CDR2 reads YYNGEE. V was clipped by 4 bases and J by 3 bases, with 29 bases between them. This CDR3 contains 20 residues. This CDR3 reads CASSPRDFTGAGGYGNTIYF. DNA for the CDR3: TGTGCCAGCAGCCCCCGGGACTTCACCGGCGCCGGGGGGTATGGAAACACCATATATTTT.

The rearrangement uses TRBV4-2 and TRBJ1-4, with TRBD1 matching 7 bases. The CDR3 loop spans 14 amino acids. The V gene end was trimmed by 4 bases and the J gene end by 5 bases; junction bases not matched to a gene: 4. CDR1 and CDR2 from the germline V gene are LGHNA and YNFKEQ. The CDR3: CASSPGTANEKLFF. CDR3 sequence (DNA): TGTGCCAGCAGCCCCGGGACAGCGAATGAAAAACTGTTTTTT.

The chain joins TRBV14 to TRBJ2-5; the D is unclear. V was trimmed by 0 bases and J by 5 bases, leaving 1 base between them. The CDR3 loop spans 11 amino acids. CDR1 and CDR2 from the germline V gene are SGHDN and FVKESK. The chain's CDR3 is CASSQEETQYF. CDR3 nucleotides: TGTGCCAGCAGCCAAGAGGAGACCCAGTACTTC.

This clone came up a few times. V gene TRBV7-8 combines with J gene TRBJ1-5; TRBD1 agrees at 8 bases. V gave up 4 bases and J gave up 7 bases; unmatched junction bases: 0. The CDR3 contains 12 residues. Germline V gene sequence: CDR1 SGHVS, CDR2 FQNEAQ. For the CDR3, the DNA is TGTGCCAGCAGCTGGACAGGGCAGCCCCAGCATTTT. It translates to CASSWTGQPQHF.

This clone was detected only a few times. The chain has TRBV6-1 and TRBJ1-1; D uncertain. V lost 6 bases and J lost 4, with 15 bases in between. The CDR3 has 14 amino acids. CDR1 is MNHNS and CDR2 is SASEGT in the germline V gene. CDR3 protein: CASRVGVGGTEAFF. For the CDR3, the DNA is TGTGCCAGCAGGGTCGGGGTGGGTGGCACTGAAGCTTTCTTT.

With respect to this clone: Other DNA sequences of this sample code for an identical CDR3. J is TRBJ1-2 and V is TRBV19, with 7 bases matching TRBD1. CDR3 size: 14 residues. CDR1 LNHDA and CDR2 SQIVND come from the germline V gene (reference sequence). J was trimmed by 5 bases and V by 6 bases; bases with no gene match: 9. In DNA, the CDR3 is TGTGCCAGTAGCAGGACAGGAGGTGTATATGGCTACACCTTC. Encoded protein: CASSRTGGVYGYTF.

This clone occurred a few times. The chain uses TRBV19 and TRBJ1-5, with TRBD1 matching over 7 bases. The V segment lost 2 bases and the J segment 0 bases; nucleotides outside the gene matches: 10. Germline CDR1 and CDR2: LNHDA and SQIVND (reference sequence). The CDR3 runs to 18 residues. For the CDR3, the DNA is TGTGCCAGTAGTATAATCCAGGGACAGAAGCTTAGCAATCAGCCCCAGCATTTT. The encoded protein is CASSIIQGQKLSNQPQHF.

The CDR3 sequence: CASSPNRGTNSPLHF. The CDR3 DNA reads as TGTGCCAGCAGCCCAAATCGGGGAACCAATTCACCCCTCCACTTT. The chain is built from TRBV7-2 and TRBJ1-6; D is unresolved. The CDR3 extends over 15 amino acids. V lost 5 bases and J 7 bases, leaving 15 bases between the germline ends. Germline V gives CDR1 SGHTA, CDR2 FQGNSA.

The table lists this clone with a few counts. The rearrangement joins TRBV6-5 to TRBJ2-6; D may match TRBD1 or TRBD2 (6 bases each). Germline-derived CDR1 and CDR2 are MNHEY and SVGAGI. This CDR3 contains 16 residues. V was clipped by 2 bases and J by 2 bases, with 10 bases between them. The CDR3 DNA follows: TGTGCCAGCAGTTACGAGGGGGGCCCTGGGGCCAACGTCCTGACTTTC. This gives the protein CASSYEGGPGANVLTF.

The rearrangement joins TRBV18 to TRBJ2-1; 10 bases line up with TRBD2. The trim removed 3 bases at V and 10 bases at J, leaving 12 bases unmatched. From germline, CDR1 is KGHSH and CDR2 LQKENI. This CDR3 spans 16 amino acids. CDR3 sequence reads: CASSPPSGGPNREQFF. The CDR3 nucleotides are TGTGCCAGCTCACCCCCTAGCGGGGGCCCGAACAGGGAGCAGTTCTTC.

The J gene is TRBJ1-2, the V gene TRBV2; the D is unclear. The CDR3 contains 13 residues. V dropped 6 bases and J dropped 6 bases, with 14 bases sitting between them. Germline CDR1 and CDR2: SNHLY and FYNNEI. CDR3 sequence: CASSMTPLDGYTF. The CDR3 nucleotides are TGTGCCAGCAGCATGACCCCTTTGGATGGCTACACCTTC.